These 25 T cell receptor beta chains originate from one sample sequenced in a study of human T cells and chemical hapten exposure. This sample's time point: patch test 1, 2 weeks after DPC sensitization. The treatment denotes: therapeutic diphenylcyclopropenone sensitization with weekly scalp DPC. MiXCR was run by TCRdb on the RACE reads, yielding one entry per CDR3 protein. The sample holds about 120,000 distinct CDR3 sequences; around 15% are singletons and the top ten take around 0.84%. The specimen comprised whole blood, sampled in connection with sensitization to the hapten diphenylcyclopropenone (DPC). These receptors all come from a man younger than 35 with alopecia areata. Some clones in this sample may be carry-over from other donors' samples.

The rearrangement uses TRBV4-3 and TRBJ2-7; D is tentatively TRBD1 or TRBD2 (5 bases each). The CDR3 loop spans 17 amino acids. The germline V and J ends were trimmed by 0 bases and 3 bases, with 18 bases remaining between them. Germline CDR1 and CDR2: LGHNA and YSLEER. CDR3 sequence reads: CASSQETAGTVFYEQYF. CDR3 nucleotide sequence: TGCGCCAGCAGCCAAGAGACCGCAGGGACGGTCTTCTACGAGCAGTACTTC.

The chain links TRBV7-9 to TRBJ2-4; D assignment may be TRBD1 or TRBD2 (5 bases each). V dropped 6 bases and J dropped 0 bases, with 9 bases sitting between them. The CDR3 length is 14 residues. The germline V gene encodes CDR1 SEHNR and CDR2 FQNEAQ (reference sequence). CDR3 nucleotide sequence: TGTGCCAGCAGTCCCGGGACAGCCAAAAACATTCAGTACTTC. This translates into CASSPGTAKNIQYF.

This CDR3 reads CASSYSWGEAEQFF. The CDR3 DNA sequence: TGTGCCAGCAGTTACTCTTGGGGGGAGGCTGAGCAGTTCTTC. The gene calls are TRBV6-6 and TRBJ2-1; D may be TRBD2 (6 bases). The V end was cut by 0 bases, the J end by 9 bases, with 12 bases between. The CDR3 is 14 residues long. Germline loops: CDR1 MNHNY, CDR2 SVGAGI (reference sequence).

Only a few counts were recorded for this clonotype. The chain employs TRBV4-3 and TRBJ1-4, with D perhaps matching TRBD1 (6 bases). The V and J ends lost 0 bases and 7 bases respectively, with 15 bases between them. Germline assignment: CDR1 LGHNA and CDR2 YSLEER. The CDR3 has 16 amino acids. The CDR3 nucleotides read TGCGCCAGCAGCCAAGATAGGGCAGGGGTTCGTGAAAAACTGTTTTTT. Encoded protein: CASSQDRAGVREKLFF.

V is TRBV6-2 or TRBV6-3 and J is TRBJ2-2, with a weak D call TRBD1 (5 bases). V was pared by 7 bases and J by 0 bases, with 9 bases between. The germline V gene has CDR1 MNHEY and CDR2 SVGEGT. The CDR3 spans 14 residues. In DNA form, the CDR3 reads TGTGCCAGCATGCAACAGGCGAACACCGGGGAGCTGTTTTTT. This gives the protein CASMQQANTGELFF.

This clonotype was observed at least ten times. The CDR3 is CASGGGNEQFF. In DNA form, the CDR3 reads TGTGCCAGTGGTGGGGGCAATGAGCAGTTCTTC. The rearrangement uses TRBV19 and TRBJ2-1, with D possibly called TRBD1 or TRBD2 (5 bases each). The CDR3 length is 11 residues. The germline V gene has CDR1 LNHDA and CDR2 SQIVND (reference sequence). Between the trimmed V and J ends, which lost 8 bases and 6 bases, there was a span of 8 bases. Looking up the rest from reference TRBV19 and TRBJ2-1 gives the full variable domain: DGGITQSPKYLFRKEGQNVTLSCEQNLNHDAMYWYRQDPGQGLRLIYYSQIVNDFQKGDIAEGYSVSREKKESFPLTVTSAQKNPTAFYLCASGGGNEQFFGPGTRLTVL.

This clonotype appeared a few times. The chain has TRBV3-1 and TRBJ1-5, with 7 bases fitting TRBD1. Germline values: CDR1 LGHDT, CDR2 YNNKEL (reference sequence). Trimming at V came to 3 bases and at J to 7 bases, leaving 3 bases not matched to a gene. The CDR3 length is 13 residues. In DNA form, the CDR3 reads TGTGCCAGCAGCCACACGACAGGGCAGCCCCAGCATTTT. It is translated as CASSHTTGQPQHF.

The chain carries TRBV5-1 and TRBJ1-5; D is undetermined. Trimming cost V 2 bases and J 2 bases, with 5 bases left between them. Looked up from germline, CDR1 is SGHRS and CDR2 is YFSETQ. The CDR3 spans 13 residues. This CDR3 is CASSFGGNQPQHF. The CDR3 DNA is TGCGCCAGCAGCTTCGGCGGCAATCAGCCCCAGCATTTT.

The CDR3 spells CASSLATHGYTF. The CDR3 DNA reads TGTGCCAGCAGCTTAGCGACCCATGGCTACACCTTC. J is TRBJ1-2 and V is TRBV11-2; D gene uncertain. The CDR3 is made up of 12 amino acids. V was trimmed by 1 base and J by 6 bases, leaving 6 bases between them. Germline CDR1 SGHAT, CDR2 FQNNGV.

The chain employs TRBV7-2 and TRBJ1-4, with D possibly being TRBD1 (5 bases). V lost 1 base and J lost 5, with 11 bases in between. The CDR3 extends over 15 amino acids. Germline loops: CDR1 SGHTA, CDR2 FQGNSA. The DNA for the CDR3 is TGTGCCAGCAGCTTAGTGGCGGGGACGAATGAAAAACTGTTTTTT. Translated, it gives CASSLVAGTNEKLFF.

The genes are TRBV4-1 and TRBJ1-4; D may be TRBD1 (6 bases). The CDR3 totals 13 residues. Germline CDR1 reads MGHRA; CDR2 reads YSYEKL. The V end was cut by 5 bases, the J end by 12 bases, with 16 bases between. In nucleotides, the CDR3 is TGCGCCAGCAGCAGGGGGGAAAACATTGAACTGTTTTTT. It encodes CASSRGENIELFF.

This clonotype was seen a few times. CDR3 loop: CASSFGYNEQFF. Written as DNA, the CDR3 is TGTGCCAGCAGTTTCGGGTACAATGAGCAGTTCTTC. The chain links TRBV28 to TRBJ2-1; D remains unclear. There are 12 residues in the CDR3. V lost 3 bases and J 4 bases, leaving 4 bases between the germline ends. Germline V CDR1 and CDR2: MDHEN, SYDVKM. The entire variable domain, with the rest obtained from reference TRBV28 and TRBJ2-1, is as follows: DVKVTQSSRYLVKRTGEKVFLECVQDMDHENMFWYRQDPGLGLRLIYFSYDVKMKEKGDIPEGYSVSREKKERFSLILESASTNQTSMYLCASSFGYNEQFFGPGTRLTVL.

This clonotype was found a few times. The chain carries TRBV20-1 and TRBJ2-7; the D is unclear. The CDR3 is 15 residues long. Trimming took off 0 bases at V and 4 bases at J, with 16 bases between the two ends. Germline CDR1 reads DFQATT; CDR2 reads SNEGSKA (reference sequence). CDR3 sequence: CSARDLADLLYEQYF. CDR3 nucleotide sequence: TGCAGTGCTAGAGATCTGGCAGACCTTTTGTACGAGCAGTACTTC.

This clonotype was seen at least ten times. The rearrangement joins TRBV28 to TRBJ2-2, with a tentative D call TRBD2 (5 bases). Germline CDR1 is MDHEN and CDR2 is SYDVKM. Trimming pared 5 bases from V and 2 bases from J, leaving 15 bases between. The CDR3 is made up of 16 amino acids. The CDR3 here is CASSAPPSSNTGELFF. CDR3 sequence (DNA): TGTGCCAGCAGTGCCCCTCCTAGCTCTAACACCGGGGAGCTGTTTTTT.

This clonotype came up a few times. DNA for the CDR3: TGCGCCAGCAGCCTTCTCATAGGGACAGCGAACACTGAAGCTTTCTTT. This gives the protein CASSLLIGTANTEAFF. The chain combines TRBV4-1 with TRBJ1-1; 7 bases match TRBD1. V shed 4 bases and J 1 base; nucleotides not matched to a gene: 9. The CDR3 length is 16 residues. Germline V lookup: CDR1 MGHRA, CDR2 YSYEKL.

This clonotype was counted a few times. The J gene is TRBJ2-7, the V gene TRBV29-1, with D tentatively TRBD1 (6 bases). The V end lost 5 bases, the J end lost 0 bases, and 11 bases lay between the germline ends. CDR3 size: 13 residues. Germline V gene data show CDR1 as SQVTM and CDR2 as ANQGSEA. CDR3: CSVHGQSSYEQYF. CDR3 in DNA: TGCAGCGTTCATGGACAGAGCTCCTACGAGCAGTACTTC.

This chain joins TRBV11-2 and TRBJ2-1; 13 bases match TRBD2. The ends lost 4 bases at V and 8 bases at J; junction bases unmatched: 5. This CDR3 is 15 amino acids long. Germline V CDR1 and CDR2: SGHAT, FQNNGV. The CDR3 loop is CASSSTSGGAYEQFF. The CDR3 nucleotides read TGTGCCAGCAGCTCCACTAGCGGGGGGGCCTATGAGCAGTTCTTC.

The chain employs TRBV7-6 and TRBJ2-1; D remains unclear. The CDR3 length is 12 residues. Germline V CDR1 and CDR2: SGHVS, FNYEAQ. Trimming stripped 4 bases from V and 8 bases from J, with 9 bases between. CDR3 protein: CASSSPTDEQFF. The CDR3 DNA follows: TGTGCCAGCAGCTCCCCTACGGATGAGCAGTTCTTC. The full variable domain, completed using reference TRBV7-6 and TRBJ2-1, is GAGVSQSPRYKVTKRGQDVALRCDPISGHVSLYWYRQALGQGPEFLTYFNYEAQQDKSGLPNDRFSAERPEGSISTLTIQRTEQRDSAMYRCASSSPTDEQFFGPGTRLTVL.

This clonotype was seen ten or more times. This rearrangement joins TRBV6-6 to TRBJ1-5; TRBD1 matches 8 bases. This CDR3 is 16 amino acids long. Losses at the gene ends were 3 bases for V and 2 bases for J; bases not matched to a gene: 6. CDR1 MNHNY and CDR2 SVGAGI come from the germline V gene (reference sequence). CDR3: CASSYNKGQGNQPQHF. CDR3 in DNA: TGTGCCAGCAGTTATAATAAGGGACAGGGCAATCAGCCCCAGCATTTT.

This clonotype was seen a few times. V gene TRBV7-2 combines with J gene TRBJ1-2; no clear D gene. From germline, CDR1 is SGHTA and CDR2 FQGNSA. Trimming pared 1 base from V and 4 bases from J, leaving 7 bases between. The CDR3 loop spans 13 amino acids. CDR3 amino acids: CASSLVTAYGYTF. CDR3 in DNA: TGTGCCAGCAGCTTAGTTACTGCCTATGGCTACACCTTC.

The CDR3 here is CASSLRGGNEQFF. In DNA, the CDR3 is TGTGCCAGCAGCTTGCGCGGGGGCAATGAGCAGTTCTTC. The J gene is TRBJ2-1, the V gene TRBV7-6, with 7 nucleotides matching TRBD2. Germline values: CDR1 SGHVS, CDR2 FNYEAQ. This CDR3 has 13 residues. V shed 3 bases and J 6 bases; nucleotides not matched to a gene: 2.

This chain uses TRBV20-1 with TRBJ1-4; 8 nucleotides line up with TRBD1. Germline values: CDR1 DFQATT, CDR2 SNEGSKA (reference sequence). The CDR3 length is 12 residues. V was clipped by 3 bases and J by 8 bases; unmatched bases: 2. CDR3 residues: CSARGTGEKLFF. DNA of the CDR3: TGCAGTGCTAGGGGGACAGGAGAAAAACTGTTTTTT.

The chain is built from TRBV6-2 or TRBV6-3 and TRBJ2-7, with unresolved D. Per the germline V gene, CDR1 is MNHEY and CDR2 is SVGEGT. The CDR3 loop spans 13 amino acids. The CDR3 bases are TGTGGCACCCGGCTCGCCAGCTCCTACGAGCAGTACGTC. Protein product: CGTRLASSYEQYV.

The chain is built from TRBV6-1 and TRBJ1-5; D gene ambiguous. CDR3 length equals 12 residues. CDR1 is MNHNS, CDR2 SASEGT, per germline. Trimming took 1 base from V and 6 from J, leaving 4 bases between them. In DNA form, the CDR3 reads TGTGCCAGCAGTGAAGGGGTTCAGCCCCAGCATTTT. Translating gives CASSEGVQPQHF.

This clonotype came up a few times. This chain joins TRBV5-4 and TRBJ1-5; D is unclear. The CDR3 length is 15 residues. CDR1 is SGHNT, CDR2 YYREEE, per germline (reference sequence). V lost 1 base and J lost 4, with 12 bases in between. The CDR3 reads CASSLMGIPNQPQHF. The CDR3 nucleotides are TGTGCCAGCAGCTTGATGGGTATACCAAATCAGCCCCAGCATTTT.